This TCR beta chain was retrieved from a study of PD-1 blockade in classical Hodgkin lymphoma. Overall study: Administration of nivolumab to patients was at 3 mg/kg intravenously every 2 weeks. Study-wide results and limits: Lower baseline TCR diversity was reported for newly diagnosed patients than for healthy donors. Newly diagnosed patients had diversity similar to the baseline diversity of complete responders.

Time point meaning: cycle 4 day 1 (C4D1), after 5 to 7 weeks of nivolumab. Each patient experienced a relapse that followed autologous stem cell transplantation, and brentuximab vedotin exposure varied. Classifying best responses yielded complete response, partial response or progressive disease. The germline CDR1 and CDR2 sequences are MDHEN and SYDVKM. The CDR3 consists of 12 residues. Trimming shortened V by 7 bases and J by 9 bases, and 15 bases separated the two germline ends. Libraries were prepared by immunoSEQ multiplex PCR; TCRdb keeps only in-frame clonotypes and omits some of them. The table has tens of thousands of clones, about 90% seen once. Of note for this clone: As yet, its antigen is unknown.

The sequence was collected from a human donor with classical Hodgkin lymphoma. The chain joins TRBV28 to TRBJ1-1, with no clear D. The sample was peripheral blood mononuclear cells (PBMCs), taken before the fourth cycle of nivolumab. The CDR3 DNA is TGTGCCAGCACAGACTCCGGGCCTCAAGCTTTCTTT. It codes for CASTDSGPQAFF.